The 3 T cell receptor beta chains below come from one sample, sequenced in a study of graft-versus-host responses after intestinal transplantation. The repertoire was sequenced with immunoSEQ multiplex PCR; TCRdb's copy has only in-frame clones and lacks some. The sample carries about 69,000 clones, over 85% recorded once. This material consisted of bone marrow, taken nearly 750 days after intestinal transplantation. These receptors originate from a human patient who received an intestinal transplant, so some T cells may come from the graft donor.

The chain couples TRBV6-1 to TRBJ2-2, with a possible D match to TRBD2 (6 bases). Germline CDR1 is MNHNS and CDR2 is SASEGT. The CDR3 contains 14 residues. Deletions cut 7 bases from V and 9 bases from J, with 18 bases between. This CDR3 reads CASTRWGESRELFF. DNA for the CDR3: TGTGCCAGCACCCGATGGGGGGAATCCAGGGAGCTGTTTTTT.

This chain joins TRBV6-5 and TRBJ2-1, with D perhaps assigned TRBD1 or TRBD2 (5 bases each). This CDR3 has 12 amino acids. Germline values: CDR1 MNHEY, CDR2 SVGAGI. The CDR3 nucleotides are TGTGTCCGGGACGGAGGTTACAATGAGCAGTTCTTC. It translates to CVRDGGYNEQFF.

The chain combines TRBV18 with TRBJ2-7; the D gene is possibly TRBD1 (6 bases). This CDR3 region has 16 residues. V dropped 2 bases and J dropped 0 bases, with 14 bases sitting between them. The germline V gene has CDR1 KGHSH and CDR2 LQKENI. The CDR3 DNA reads TGTGCCAGCTCACCAGGGAGTGACAGGAGCTCCTACGAGCAGTACTTC. Encoded protein: CASSPGSDRSSYEQYF.